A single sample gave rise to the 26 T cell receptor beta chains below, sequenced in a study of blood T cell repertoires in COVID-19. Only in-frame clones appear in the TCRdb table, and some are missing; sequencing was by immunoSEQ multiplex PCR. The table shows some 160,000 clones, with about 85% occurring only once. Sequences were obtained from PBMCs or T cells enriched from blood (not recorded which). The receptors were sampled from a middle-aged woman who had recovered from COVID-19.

The chain's CDR3 is CASRRNTGELFF. The CDR3 DNA reads TGTGCCAGCAGGCGGAACACCGGGGAGCTGTTTTTT. The genes are TRBV2 and TRBJ2-2; D is uncertain. This CDR3 is 12 amino acids long. V lost 6 bases and J lost 1, with 3 bases in between. CDR1 is SNHLY and CDR2 is FYNNEI in the germline V gene. The variable domain in full, completed from reference TRBV2 and TRBJ2-2, reads EPEVTQTPSHQVTQMGQEVILRCVPISNHLYFYWYRQILGQKVEFLVSFYNNEISEKSEIFDDQFSVERPDGSNFTLKIRSTKLEDSAMYFCASRRNTGELFFGEGSRLTVL.

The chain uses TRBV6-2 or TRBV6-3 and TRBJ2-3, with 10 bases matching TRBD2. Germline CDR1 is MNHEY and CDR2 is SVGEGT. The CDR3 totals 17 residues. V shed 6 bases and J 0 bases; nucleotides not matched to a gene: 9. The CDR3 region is CASSPIELAGSTDTQYF. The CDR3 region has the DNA TGTGCCAGCAGCCCTATCGAACTAGCGGGGAGCACAGATACGCAGTATTTT.

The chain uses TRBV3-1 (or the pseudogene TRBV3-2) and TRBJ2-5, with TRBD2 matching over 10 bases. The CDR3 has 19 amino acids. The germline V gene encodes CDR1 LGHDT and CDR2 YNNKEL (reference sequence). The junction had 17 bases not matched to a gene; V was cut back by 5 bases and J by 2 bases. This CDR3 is CASSAQGSLLAGLQETQYF. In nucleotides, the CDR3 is TGTGCCAGCAGCGCACAGGGAAGCCTACTAGCGGGGTTACAAGAGACCCAGTACTTC.

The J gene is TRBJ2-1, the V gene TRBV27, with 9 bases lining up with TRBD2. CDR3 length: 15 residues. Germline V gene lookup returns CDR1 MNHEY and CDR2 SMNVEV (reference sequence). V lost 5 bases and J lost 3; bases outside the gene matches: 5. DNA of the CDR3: TGTGCCAGCAGTCCTGGGACTAGCTACTACAATGAGCAGTTCTTC. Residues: CASSPGTSYYNEQFF.

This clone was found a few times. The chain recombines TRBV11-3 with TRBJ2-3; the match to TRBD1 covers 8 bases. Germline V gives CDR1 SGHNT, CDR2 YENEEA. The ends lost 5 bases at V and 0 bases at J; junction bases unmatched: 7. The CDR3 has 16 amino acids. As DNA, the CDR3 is TGTGCCAGCAGCGTAGGACAGGGTGAGAGCACAGATACGCAGTATTTT. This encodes CASSVGQGESTDTQYF.

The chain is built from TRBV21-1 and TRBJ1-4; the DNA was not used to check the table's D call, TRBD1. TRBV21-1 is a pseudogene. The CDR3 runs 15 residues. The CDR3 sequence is CASSKETTSRGKLFF. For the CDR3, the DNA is TGTGCCAGCAGCAAAGAGACCACCTCCAGGGGAAAACTGTTTTTT.

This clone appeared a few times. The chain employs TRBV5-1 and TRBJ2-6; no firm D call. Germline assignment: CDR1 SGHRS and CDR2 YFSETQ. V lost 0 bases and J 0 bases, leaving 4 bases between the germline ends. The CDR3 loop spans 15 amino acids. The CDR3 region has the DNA TGCGCCAGCAGCTTGGACAGCTCTGGGGCCAACGTCCTGACTTTC. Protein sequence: CASSLDSSGANVLTF.

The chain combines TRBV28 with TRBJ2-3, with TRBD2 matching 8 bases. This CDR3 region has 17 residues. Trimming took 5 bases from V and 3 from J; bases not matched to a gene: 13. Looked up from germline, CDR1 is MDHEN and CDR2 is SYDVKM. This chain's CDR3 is CASSTIAAGGETDTQYF. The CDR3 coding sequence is TGTGCCAGCAGTACCATCGCGGCGGGGGGTGAGACAGATACGCAGTATTTT.

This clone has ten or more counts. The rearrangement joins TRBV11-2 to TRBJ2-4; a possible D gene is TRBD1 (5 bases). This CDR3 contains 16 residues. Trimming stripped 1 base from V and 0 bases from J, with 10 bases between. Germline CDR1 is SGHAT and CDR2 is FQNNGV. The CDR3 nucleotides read TGTGCCAGCAGCTTAGGAGACAGCTTAGCCAAAAACATTCAGTACTTC. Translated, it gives CASSLGDSLAKNIQYF.

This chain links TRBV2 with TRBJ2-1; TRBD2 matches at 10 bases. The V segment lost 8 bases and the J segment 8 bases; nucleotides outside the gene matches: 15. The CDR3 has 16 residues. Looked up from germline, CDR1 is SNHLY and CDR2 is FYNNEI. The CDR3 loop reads CASRVGRLAGAYEQFF. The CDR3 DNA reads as TGTGCCAGCCGAGTGGGGCGGCTAGCGGGAGCTTATGAGCAGTTCTTC.

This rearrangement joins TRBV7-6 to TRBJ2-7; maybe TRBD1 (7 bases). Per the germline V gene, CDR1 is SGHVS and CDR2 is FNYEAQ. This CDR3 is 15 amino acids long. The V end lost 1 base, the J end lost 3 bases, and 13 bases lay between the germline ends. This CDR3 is CASSLGGDSLYEQYF. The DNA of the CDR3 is TGTGCCAGCAGCTTAGGCGGGGACAGCCTCTACGAGCAGTACTTC.

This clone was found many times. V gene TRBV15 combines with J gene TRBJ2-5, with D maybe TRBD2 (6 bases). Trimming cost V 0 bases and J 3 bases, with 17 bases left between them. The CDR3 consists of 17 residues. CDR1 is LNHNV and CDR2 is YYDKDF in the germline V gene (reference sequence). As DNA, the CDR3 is TGTGCCACCAGCAGAGATAGCGGAGCGGAAAGCGAAGAGACCCAGTACTTC. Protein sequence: CATSRDSGAESEETQYF.

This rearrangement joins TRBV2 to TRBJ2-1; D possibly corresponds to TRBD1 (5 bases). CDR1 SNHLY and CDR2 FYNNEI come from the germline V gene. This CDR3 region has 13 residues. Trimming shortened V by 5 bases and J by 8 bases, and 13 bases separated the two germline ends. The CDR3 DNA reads TGTGCCAGCAGTTCGTCAGGGTGGCATGAGCAGTTCTTC. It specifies CASSSSGWHEQFF. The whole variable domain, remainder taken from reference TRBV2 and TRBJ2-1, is EPEVTQTPSHQVTQMGQEVILRCVPISNHLYFYWYRQILGQKVEFLVSFYNNEISEKSEIFDDQFSVERPDGSNFTLKIRSTKLEDSAMYFCASSSSGWHEQFFGPGTRLTVL.

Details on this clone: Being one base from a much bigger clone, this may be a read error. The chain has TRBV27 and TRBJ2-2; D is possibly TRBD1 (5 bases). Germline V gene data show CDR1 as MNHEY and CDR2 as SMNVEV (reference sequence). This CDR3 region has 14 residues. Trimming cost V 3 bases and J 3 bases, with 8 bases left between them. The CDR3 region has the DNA TGTGCCAGCAGTTTGGGGCAGTACACCGGGGAGCTGTTTTTT. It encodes CASSLGQYTGELFF.

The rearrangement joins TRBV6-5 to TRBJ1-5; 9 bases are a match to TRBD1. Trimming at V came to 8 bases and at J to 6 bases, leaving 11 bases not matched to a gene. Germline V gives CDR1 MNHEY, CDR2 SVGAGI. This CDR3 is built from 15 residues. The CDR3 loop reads CASLGGDRVSQPQHF. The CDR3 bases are TGTGCCAGCCTAGGGGGGGACAGGGTGTCTCAGCCCCAGCATTTT.

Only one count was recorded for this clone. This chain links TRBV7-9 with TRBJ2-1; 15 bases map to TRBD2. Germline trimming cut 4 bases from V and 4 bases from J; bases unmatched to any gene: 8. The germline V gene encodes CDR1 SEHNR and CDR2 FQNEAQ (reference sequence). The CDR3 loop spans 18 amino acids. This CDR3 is CASSSGTSGRWQYNEQFF. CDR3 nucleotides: TGTGCCAGCAGCTCCGGGACTAGCGGGAGGTGGCAGTACAATGAGCAGTTCTTC. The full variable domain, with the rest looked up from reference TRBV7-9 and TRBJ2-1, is DTGVSQNPRHKITKRGQNVTFRCDPISEHNRLYWYRQTLGQGPEFLTYFQNEAQLEKSRLLSDRFSAERPKGSFSTLEIQRTEQGDSAMYLCASSSGTSGRWQYNEQFFGPGTRLTVL.

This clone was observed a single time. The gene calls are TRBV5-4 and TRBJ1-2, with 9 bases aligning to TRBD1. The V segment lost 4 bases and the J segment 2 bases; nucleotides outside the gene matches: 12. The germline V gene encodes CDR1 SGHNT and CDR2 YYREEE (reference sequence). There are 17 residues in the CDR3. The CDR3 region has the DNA TGTGCCAGCAGCCCCACAATAGACAGGGGGAGGAACTATGGCTACACCTTC. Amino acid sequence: CASSPTIDRGRNYGYTF.

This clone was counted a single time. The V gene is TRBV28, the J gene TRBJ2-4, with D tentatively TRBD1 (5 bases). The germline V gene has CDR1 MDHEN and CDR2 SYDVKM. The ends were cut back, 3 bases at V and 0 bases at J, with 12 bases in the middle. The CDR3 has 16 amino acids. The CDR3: CASSLDIRLAKNIQYF. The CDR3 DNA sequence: TGTGCCAGCAGTTTGGACATCCGTTTAGCCAAAAACATTCAGTACTTC.

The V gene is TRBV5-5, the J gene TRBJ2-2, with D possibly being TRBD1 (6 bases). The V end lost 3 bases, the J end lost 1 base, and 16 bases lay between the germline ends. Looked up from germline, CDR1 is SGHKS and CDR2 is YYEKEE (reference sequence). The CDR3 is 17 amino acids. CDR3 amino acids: CASSSEQGAKNTGELFF. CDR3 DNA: TGTGCCAGCAGCTCCGAACAGGGAGCCAAGAACACCGGGGAGCTGTTTTTT.

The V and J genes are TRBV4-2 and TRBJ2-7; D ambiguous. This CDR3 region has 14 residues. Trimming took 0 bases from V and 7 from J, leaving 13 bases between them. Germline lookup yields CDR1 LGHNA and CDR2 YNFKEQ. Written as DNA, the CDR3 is TGTGCCAGCAGCCAAGATATTCCGGGTAGGGAGCAGTACTTC. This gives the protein CASSQDIPGREQYF.

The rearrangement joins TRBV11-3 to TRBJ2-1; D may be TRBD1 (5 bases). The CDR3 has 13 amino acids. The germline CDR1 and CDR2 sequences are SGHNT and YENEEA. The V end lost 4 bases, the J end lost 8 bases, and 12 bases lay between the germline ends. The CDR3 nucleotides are TGTGCCAGCAGCTCAACTACAGGCTATGAGCAGTTCTTC. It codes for CASSSTTGYEQFF. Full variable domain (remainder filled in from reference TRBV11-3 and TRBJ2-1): EAGVVQSPRYKIIEKKQPVAFWCNPISGHNTLYWYLQNLGQGPELLIRYENEEAVDDSQLPKDRFSAERLKGVDSTLKIQPAELGDSAVYLCASSSTTGYEQFFGPGTRLTVL.

The CDR3 spells CASSQAEGQLNTIYF. CDR3 DNA: TGTGCCAGCAGCCAAGCCGAAGGACAGCTCAACACCATATATTTT. This chain links TRBV9 with TRBJ1-3; maybe TRBD1 (6 bases). There are 15 residues in the CDR3. Germline V gives CDR1 SGDLS, CDR2 YYNGEE. V lost 4 bases and J lost 7, with 18 bases in between.

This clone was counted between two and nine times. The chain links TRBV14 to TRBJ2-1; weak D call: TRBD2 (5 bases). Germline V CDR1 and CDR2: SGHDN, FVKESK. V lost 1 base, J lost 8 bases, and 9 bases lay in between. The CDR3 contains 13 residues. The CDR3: CASSQGGWDEQFF. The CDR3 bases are TGTGCCAGCAGCCAAGGAGGGTGGGATGAGCAGTTCTTC.

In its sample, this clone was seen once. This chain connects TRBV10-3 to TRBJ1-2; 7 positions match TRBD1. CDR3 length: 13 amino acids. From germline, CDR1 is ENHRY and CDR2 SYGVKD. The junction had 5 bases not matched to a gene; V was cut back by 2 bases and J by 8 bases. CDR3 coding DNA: TGTGCCATCAGTGAGGTGACAGGGATCGGCTACACCTTC. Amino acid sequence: CAISEVTGIGYTF.

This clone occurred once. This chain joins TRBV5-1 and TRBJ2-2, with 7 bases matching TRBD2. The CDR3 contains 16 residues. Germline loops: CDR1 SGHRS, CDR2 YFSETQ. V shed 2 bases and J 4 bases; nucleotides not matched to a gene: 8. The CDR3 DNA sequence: TGCGCCAGCAGCTTCCAGCAGGGAGGGCGCACCGGGGAGCTGTTTTTT. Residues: CASSFQQGGRTGELFF.

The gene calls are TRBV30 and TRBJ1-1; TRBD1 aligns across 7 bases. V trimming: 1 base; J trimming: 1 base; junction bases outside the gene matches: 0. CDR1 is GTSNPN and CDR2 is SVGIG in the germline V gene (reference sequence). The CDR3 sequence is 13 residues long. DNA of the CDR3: TGTGCCTGGAGTGACAGGGGGAACACTGAAGCTTTCTTT. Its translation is CAWSDRGNTEAFF.